This TCR beta chain was documented in a study of vaccination effects on CD4 cells after COVID-19. The wider study: Post-vaccine specimens arrived a median 72 days past the second dose.

As concerns this clone: The antigen is not known.

Deletions cut 6 bases from V and 1 base from J, with 13 bases between. The CDR3 totals 14 residues. Germline CDR1 SGHKS, CDR2 YYEKEE (reference sequence). Antigen-specific CD4+ T cells were first expanded with viral peptide pools by the ViraFEST assay and only then sequenced. The culture ran for roughly 10 days before CD4+ T cells were isolated. Participants completed two doses of the BNT162b2 or mRNA-1273 vaccine. Each well held 2 million to 2.5 million PBMC cultured with approximately 9.7 ug/ml peptides and about 10 IU/ml IL-2. Cultures got half-medium changes with IL-2 on days 3 and 7. Findings and caveats of the study: The study had few convalescent patients and no early post-infection timepoints.

Clones were read by immunoSEQ multiplex PCR, and TCRdb kept only the in-frame ones, dropping some. In the table there are more than 35,000 clones, approximately 84% of which are singletons. The sequences come from CD4+ T cells from PBMCs cultured with HCoV-NL63 spike peptides, collected after COVID-19 vaccination. This rearrangement joins TRBV5-5 to TRBJ1-1, with D perhaps TRBD1 (5 bases). The receptor comes from a human donor who received a COVID-19 vaccine. Some clones in this sample may be carry-over from other donors' samples. For the CDR3, the DNA is TGTGCCAGCACCGCTGGGGCGCAGAACACTGAAGCTTTCTTT. Protein sequence: CASTAGAQNTEAFF.